Included here is one TCR beta chain sequence, with context. Its specificity is unknown. This CDR3 is 19 amino acids long. J was trimmed by 4 bases and V by 0 bases; bases with no gene match: 13. Germline V gives CDR1 LGHNA, CDR2 YNFKEQ. The sample comes from a study of cytomegalovirus exposure and HLA in healthy donors. A multiplex PCR was run with 60 Vbeta primers and 13 Jbeta primers. Generated by immunoSEQ multiplex PCR, the TCRdb table keeps only in-frame clones and is missing some. The sample contains 170,000 or so clones, under 85% of which appear only once. Study results and limitations: Confirmation in vitro established that a few CMV-associated chains were specific for CMV antigens. Later analysis revealed greater clonal expansion in HLA-associated TCR beta chains than in equally common others. A likely sequencing artifact accounted for one observed cluster of highly shared sequence variants.

Sequencing input: PBMCs. The chain has TRBV4-2 and TRBJ2-1; TRBD2 matches at 9 bases. The receptor comes from a woman aged 25-40 years in good health and CMV-seronegative. The CDR3 DNA follows: TGTGCCAGCAGCCAAGAGTGGGGGTGGGGGACTAGCAAATACAATGAGCAGTTCTTC. It translates to CASSQEWGWGTSKYNEQFF.